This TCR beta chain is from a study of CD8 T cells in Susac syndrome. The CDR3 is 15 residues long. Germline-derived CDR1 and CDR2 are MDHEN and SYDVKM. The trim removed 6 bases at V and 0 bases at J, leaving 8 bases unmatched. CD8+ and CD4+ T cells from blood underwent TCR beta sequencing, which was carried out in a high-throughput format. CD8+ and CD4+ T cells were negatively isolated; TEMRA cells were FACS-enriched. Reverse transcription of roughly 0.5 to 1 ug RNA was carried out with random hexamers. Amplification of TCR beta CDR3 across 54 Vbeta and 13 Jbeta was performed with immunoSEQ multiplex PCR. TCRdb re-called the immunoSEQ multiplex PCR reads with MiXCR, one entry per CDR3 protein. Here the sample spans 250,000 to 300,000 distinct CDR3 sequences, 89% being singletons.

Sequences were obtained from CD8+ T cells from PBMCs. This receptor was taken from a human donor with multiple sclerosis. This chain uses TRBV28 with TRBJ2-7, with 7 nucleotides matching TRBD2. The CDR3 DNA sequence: TGTGCCAGCAGCCTTCTAGCGGTAAGCTCCTACGAGCAGTACTTC. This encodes CASSLLAVSSYEQYF.